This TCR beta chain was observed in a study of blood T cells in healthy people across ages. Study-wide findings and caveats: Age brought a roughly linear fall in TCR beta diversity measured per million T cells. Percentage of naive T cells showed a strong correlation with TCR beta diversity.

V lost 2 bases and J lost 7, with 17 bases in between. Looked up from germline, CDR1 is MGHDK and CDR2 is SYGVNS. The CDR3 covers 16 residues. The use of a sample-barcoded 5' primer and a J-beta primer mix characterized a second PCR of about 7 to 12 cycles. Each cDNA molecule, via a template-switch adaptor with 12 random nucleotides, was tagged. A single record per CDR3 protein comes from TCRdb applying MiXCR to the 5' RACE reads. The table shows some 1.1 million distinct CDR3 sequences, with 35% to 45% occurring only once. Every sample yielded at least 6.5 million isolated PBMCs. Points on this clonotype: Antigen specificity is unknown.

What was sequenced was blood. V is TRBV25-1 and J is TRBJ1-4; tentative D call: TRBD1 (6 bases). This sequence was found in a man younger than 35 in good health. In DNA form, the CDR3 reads TGTGCCAGCAGTGAACTGAGGGCGGGGGCTGGTGAAAAACTGTTTTTT. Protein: CASSELRAGAGEKLFF.